The sequence of this T cell receptor (beta chain) was determined in a study of blood T cells in healthy people across ages. Study as a whole: Researchers report that template switching captured about one barcoded beta molecule per two T cells.

As concerns this clonotype: Antigen: not known.

A sample-barcoded 5' primer and a J-beta primer mix were used in a second PCR of roughly 7 to 11 cycles. Each of the samples gave a minimum of 3 million paired-end reads that contained CDR3. TCRdb called the 5' RACE reads again in MiXCR, with one record for every CDR3 protein. Of around 1,700,000 distinct CDR3 sequences detected, 28% appear once; the ten largest clones hold about 8%. General observations from the study: Leaving the PBMCs unsorted stopped any conclusive comparison of naive versus antigen-experienced cells. Aged donors had fewer naive CD4+ cells and lower diversity than long-lived donors.

CDR1 SGHRS and CDR2 YFSETQ come from the germline V gene. The V gene lost 8 bases and the J gene lost 2 bases, with 11 bases spanning the gap. The CDR3 contains 14 residues. The receptor was isolated from a woman under 40 in good health. Sequenced sample: blood. The chain joins TRBV5-1 to TRBJ2-6; TRBD1 or TRBD2 may be the D gene (5 bases each). The DNA of the CDR3 is TGCGCCAGTCGGGACCTCCCTGGGGCCAACGTCCTGACTTTC. Its translation: CASRDLPGANVLTF.